The entry below describes one T cell receptor beta chain. As yet, its antigen is unknown. At one end the junction does not follow the germline gene, possibly because of a read error. This specimen belongs to a study of glioma-infiltrating T cells. Whole-study results and caveats: Tissue-blood divergence was below expectation in non-neoplastic patients, above in gliomas.

TCR alpha and beta CDR3 regions were amplified from RNA using iRepertoire nested multiplex PCR. Input was 100-400 ng of tissue mRNA or PBMC total RNA. Each CDR3 protein is one row after TCRdb ran MiXCR on the multiplex PCR reads. Counted here are about 12,000 distinct CDR3 sequences, approximately 26% occurring once; the ten biggest clones make up around 40%. Per germline, CDR1 SEHNR and CDR2 FQNEAQ (reference sequence). The CDR3 runs to 13 residues. The origin of this receptor is a human donor with low-grade glioma or glioblastoma, undergoing nonglioma brain surgery, or in good health (not recorded which). The gene calls are TRBV7-9 and TRBJ2-7, with D tentatively TRBD2 (5 bases). Sample: glioma tissue, nonneoplastic brain tissue, or PBMCs (not recorded which). CDR3 bases: TGTGCCGGCAGCAACCGGGATTCCTACGAGCAGTACTTC. Its protein product is CAGSNRDSYEQYF. Full variable domain (rest looked up from reference TRBV7-9 and TRBJ2-7): DTGVSQNPRHKITKRGQNVTFRCDPISEHNRLYWYRQTLGQGPEFLTYFQNEAQLEKSRLLSDRFSAERPKGSFSTLEIQRTEQGDSAMYLCAGSNRDSYEQYFGPGTRLTVT.